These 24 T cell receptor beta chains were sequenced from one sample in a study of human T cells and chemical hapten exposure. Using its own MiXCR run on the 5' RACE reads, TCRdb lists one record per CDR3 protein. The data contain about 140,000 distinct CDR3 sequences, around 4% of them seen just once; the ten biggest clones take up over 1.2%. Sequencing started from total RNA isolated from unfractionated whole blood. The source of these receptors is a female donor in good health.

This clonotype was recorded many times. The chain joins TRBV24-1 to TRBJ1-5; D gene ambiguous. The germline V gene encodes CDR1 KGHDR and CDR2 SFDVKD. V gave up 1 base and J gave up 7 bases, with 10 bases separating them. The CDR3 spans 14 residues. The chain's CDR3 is CATSDLGSTQPQHF. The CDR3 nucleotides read TGTGCCACCAGTGATTTAGGCAGCACACAGCCCCAGCATTTT.

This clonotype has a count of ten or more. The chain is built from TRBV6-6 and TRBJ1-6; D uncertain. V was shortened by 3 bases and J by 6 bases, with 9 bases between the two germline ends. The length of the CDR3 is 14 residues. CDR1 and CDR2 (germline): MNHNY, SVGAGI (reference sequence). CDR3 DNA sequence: TGTGCCAGCAGTTATGGAACGGCTAATTCACCCCTCCACTTT. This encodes CASSYGTANSPLHF.

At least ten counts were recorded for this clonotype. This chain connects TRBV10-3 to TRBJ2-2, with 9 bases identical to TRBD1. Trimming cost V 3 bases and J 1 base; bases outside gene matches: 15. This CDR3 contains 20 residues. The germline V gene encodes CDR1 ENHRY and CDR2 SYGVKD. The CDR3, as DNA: TGTGCCATCAGTGATCGACAGGGGGGCACCCTTAAGAGGAACACCGGGGAGCTGTTTTTT. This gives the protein CAISDRQGGTLKRNTGELFF.

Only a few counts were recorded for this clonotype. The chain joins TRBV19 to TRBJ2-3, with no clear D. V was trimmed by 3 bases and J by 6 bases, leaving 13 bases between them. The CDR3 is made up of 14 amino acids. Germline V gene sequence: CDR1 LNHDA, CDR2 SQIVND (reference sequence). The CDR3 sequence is CASSIDFYWDTQYF. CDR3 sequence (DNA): TGTGCCAGTAGTATCGACTTTTATTGGGATACGCAGTATTTT.

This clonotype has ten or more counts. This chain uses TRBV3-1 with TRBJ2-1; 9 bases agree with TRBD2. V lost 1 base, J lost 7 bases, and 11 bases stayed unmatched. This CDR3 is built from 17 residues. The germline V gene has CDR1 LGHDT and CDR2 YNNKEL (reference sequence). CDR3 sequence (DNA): TGTGCCAGCAGCCAAGGAGGCGGGGGGGCCAGGTCTAATGAGCAGTTCTTC. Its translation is CASSQGGGGARSNEQFF.

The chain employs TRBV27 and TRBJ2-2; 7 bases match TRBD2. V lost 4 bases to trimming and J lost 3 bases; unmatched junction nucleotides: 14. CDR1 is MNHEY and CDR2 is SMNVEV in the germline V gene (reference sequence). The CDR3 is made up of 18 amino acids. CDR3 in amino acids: CASSWGTASGTDTGELFF. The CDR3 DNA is TGTGCCAGCAGTTGGGGCACGGCTAGCGGAACGGACACCGGGGAGCTGTTTTTT.

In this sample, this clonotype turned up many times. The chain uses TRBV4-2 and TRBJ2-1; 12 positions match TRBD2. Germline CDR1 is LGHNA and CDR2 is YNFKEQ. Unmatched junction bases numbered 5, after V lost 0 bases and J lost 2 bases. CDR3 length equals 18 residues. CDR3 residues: CASSQEGRLAGAYNEQFF. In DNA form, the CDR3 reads TGTGCCAGCAGCCAAGAGGGAAGACTAGCGGGGGCCTACAATGAGCAGTTCTTC.

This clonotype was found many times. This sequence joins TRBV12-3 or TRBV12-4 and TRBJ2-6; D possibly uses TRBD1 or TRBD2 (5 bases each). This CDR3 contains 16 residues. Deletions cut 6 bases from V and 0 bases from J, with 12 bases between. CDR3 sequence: CASRPGPSSGANVLTF. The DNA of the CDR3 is TGTGCCAGCAGACCGGGACCCAGCTCTGGGGCCAACGTCCTGACTTTC.

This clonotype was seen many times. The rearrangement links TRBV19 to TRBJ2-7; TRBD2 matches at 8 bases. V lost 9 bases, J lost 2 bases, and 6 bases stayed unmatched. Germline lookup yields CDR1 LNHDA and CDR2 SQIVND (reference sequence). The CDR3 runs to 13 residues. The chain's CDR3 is CASRGGPTYEQYF. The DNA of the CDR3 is TGTGCCAGCCGGGGGGGCCCAACCTACGAGCAGTACTTC.

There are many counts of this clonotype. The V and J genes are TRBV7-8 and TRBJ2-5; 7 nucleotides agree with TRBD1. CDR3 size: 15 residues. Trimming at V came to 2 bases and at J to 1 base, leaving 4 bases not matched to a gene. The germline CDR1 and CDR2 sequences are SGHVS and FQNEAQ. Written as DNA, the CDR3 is TGTGCCAGCAGCTTAAGGACAGGAGGCCAAGAGACCCAGTACTTC. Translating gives CASSLRTGGQETQYF.

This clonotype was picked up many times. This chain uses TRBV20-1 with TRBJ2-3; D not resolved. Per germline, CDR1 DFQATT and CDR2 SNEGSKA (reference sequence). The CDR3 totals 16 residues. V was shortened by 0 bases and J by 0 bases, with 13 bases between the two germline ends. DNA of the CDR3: TGCAGTGCTAGAGAGGGCAGACGGTCTAGCACAGATACGCAGTATTTT. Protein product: CSAREGRRSSTDTQYF.

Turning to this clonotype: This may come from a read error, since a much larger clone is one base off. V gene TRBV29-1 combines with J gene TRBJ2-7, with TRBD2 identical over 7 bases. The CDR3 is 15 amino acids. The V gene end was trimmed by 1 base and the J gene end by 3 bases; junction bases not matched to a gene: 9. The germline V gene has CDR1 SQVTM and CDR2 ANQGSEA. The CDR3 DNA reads TGCAGCGTTGAAGTCGTGGGGAGGGTGAGCTACGAGCAGTACTTC. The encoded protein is CSVEVVGRVSYEQYF.

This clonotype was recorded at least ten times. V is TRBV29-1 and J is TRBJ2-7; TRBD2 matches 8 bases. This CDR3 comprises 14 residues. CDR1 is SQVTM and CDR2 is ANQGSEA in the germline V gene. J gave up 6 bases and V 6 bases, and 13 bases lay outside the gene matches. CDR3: CSVNQGMAGGEQYF. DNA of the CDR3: TGCAGCGTAAACCAGGGGATGGCGGGAGGCGAGCAGTACTTC.

CDR3 amino acids: CASSQFKGAAGNTIYF. The CDR3 DNA follows: TGTGCCAGCAGCCAATTCAAGGGGGCGGCCGGAAACACCATATATTTT. The chain has TRBV14 and TRBJ1-3, with 7 bases lining up with TRBD1. The germline gives CDR1 SGHDN, CDR2 FVKESK. This CDR3 spans 16 amino acids. Trimming at V came to 2 bases and at J to 4 bases, leaving 8 bases not matched to a gene.

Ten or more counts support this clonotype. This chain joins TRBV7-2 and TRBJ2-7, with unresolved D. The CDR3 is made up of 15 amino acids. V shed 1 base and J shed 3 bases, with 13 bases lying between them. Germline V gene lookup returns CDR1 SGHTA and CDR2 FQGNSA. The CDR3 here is CASSLGAEVYYEQYF. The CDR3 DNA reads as TGTGCCAGCAGCTTAGGGGCAGAGGTATACTACGAGCAGTACTTC.

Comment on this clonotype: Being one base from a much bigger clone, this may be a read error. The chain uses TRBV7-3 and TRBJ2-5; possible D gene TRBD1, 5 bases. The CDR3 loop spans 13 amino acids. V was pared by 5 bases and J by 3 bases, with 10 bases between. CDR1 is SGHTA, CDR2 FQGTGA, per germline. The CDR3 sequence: CASSVVREETQYF. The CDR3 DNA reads TGTGCCAGCAGCGTAGTCAGGGAAGAGACCCAGTACTTC. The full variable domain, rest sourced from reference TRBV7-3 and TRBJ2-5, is GAGVSQTPSNKVTEKGKYVELRCDPISGHTALYWYRQSLGQGPEFLIYFQGTGAADDSGLPNDRFFAVRPEGSVSTLKIQRTERGDSAVYLCASSVVREETQYFGPGTRLLVL.

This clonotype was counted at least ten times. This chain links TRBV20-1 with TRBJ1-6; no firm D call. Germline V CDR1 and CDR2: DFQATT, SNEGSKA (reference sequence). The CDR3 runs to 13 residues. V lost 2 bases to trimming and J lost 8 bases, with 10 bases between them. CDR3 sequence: CSARSEVYSPLHF. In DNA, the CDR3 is TGCAGTGCTAGATCTGAGGTTTATTCACCCCTCCACTTT.

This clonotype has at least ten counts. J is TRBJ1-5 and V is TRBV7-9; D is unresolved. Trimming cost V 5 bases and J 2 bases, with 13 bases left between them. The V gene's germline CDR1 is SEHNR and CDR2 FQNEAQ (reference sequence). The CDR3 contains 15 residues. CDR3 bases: TGTGCCAGCAGCCCACGGGGTGTTGGCAATCAGCCCCAGCATTTT. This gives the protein CASSPRGVGNQPQHF.

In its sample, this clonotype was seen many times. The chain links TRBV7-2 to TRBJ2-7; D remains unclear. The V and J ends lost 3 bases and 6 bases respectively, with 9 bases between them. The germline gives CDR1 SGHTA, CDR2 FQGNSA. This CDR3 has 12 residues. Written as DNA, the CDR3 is TGTGCCAGCAGCTTTATAGGGTTCGAGCAGTACTTC. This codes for CASSFIGFEQYF.

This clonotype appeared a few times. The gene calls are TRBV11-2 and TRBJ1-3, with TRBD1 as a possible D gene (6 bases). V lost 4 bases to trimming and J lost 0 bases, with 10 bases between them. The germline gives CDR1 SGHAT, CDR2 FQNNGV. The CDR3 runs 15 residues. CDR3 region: CASSSQGFSGNTIYF. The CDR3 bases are TGTGCCAGCAGCTCTCAGGGGTTCTCTGGAAACACCATATATTTT. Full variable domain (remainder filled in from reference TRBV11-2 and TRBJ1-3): EAGVAQSPRYKIIEKRQSVAFWCNPISGHATLYWYQQILGQGPKLLIQFQNNGVVDDSQLPKDRFSAERLKGVDSTLKIQPAKLEDSAVYLCASSSQGFSGNTIYFGEGSWLTVV.

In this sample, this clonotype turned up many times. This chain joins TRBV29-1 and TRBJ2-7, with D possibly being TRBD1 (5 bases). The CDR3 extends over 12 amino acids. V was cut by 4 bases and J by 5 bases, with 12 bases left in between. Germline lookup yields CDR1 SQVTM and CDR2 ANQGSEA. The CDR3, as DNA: TGCAGCGTTGCGATCCTAGGGGACGAGCAGTACTTC. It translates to CSVAILGDEQYF.

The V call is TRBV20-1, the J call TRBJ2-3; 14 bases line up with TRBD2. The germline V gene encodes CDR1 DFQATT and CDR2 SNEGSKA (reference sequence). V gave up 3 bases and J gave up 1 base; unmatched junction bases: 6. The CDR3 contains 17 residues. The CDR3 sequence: CSASRPGLAGGTDTQYF. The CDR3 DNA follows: TGCAGTGCTAGCCGACCGGGACTAGCGGGGGGCACAGATACGCAGTATTTT.

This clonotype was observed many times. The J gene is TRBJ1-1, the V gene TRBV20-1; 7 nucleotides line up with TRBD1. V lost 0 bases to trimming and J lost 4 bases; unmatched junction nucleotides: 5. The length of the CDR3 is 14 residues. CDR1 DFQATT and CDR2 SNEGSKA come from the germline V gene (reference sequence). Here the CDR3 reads CSARDQGGGTEAFF. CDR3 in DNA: TGCAGTGCTAGAGATCAGGGGGGTGGCACTGAAGCTTTCTTT.

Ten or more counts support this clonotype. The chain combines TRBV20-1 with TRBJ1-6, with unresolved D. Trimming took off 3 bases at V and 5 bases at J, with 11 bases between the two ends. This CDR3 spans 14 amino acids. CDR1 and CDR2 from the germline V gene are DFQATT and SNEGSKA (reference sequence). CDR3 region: CSARVGPNNSPLHF. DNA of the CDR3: TGCAGTGCTAGGGTAGGCCCCAATAATTCACCCCTCCACTTT.